What follows are 15 T cell receptor beta chains derived from one specimen sequenced in a study of blood T cells in healthy people across ages. Primed by a sample-barcoded 5' primer and a J-beta primer mix, a second PCR proceeded for about 7 to 12 cycles. TCRdb reanalysed the 5' RACE reads using MiXCR and keeps one entry per CDR3 protein. This sample has approximately 1,000,000 distinct CDR3 sequences, with less than 45% found just once. The sample consisted of blood. These receptor sequences come from a man aged 18 to 30 in good health.

The chain carries TRBV29-1 and TRBJ2-1; perhaps TRBD1 as D (5 bases). The CDR3 covers 11 residues. Per germline, CDR1 SQVTM and CDR2 ANQGSEA. Trimming pared 6 bases from V and 7 bases from J, leaving 10 bases between. Here the CDR3 DNA reads TGCAGCGTAAGACAGTTTAATGAGCAGTTCTTC. Its protein product is CSVRQFNEQFF.

This clonotype was seen more than once but under ten times. The chain combines TRBV27 with TRBJ1-1; 7 nucleotides agree with TRBD1. Germline trimming cut 6 bases from V and 7 bases from J; bases unmatched to any gene: 11. The CDR3 is 14 residues long. Germline CDR1 reads MNHEY; CDR2 reads SMNVEV (reference sequence). Here the CDR3 DNA reads TGTGCCAGCAGAACCTCAACAGGGGAGGGTGAAGCTTTCTTT. Protein product: CASRTSTGEGEAFF.

Only one count was recorded for this clonotype. The V gene is TRBV10-3, the J gene TRBJ2-1; 11 bases match TRBD2. This CDR3 has 15 amino acids. Germline V gene sequence: CDR1 ENHRY, CDR2 SYGVKD. The V and J ends lost 2 bases and 6 bases, in that order; junction bases with no gene match: 3. The CDR3 here is CAISETSGGCNEQFF. Written as DNA, the CDR3 is TGTGCCATCAGTGAGACTAGCGGGGGCTGCAATGAGCAGTTCTTC.

This clonotype showed up just a few times. The chain couples TRBV7-9 to TRBJ1-1; D is unclear. V was shortened by 4 bases and J by 4 bases, with 10 bases between the two germline ends. This CDR3 is built from 13 residues. CDR1 and CDR2 (germline): SEHNR, FQNEAQ (reference sequence). This CDR3 reads CASSSKGSTEAFF. The CDR3 DNA is TGTGCCAGCAGCTCAAAAGGGAGCACTGAAGCTTTCTTT.

The rearrangement uses TRBV10-3 and TRBJ1-1, with D perhaps matching TRBD1 (5 bases). Germline V gene lookup returns CDR1 ENHRY and CDR2 SYGVKD. The CDR3 consists of 15 residues. Trimming took 3 bases from V and 1 from J, leaving 12 bases between them. CDR3 loop: CAISDPGQGNTEAFF. As DNA, the CDR3 is TGTGCCATCAGTGATCCAGGGCAGGGGAACACTGAAGCTTTCTTT.

This clonotype was counted a few times. The V and J genes are TRBV28 and TRBJ2-3, with TRBD2 matching 7 bases. With 2 bases clipped from V and 4 bases from J, the junction kept 15 bases outside the gene matches. Germline CDR1 and CDR2: MDHEN and SYDVKM. This CDR3 is 18 amino acids long. The CDR3 loop reads CASSLALLGGGVSDTQYF. The CDR3 DNA reads as TGTGCCAGCAGTTTAGCCCTCCTGGGGGGGGGGGTTTCAGATACGCAGTATTTT.

A few counts support this clonotype. The chain joins TRBV11-2 to TRBJ1-1, with D perhaps TRBD1 (6 bases). Germline-derived CDR1 and CDR2 are SGHAT and FQNNGV. The CDR3 is 15 residues long. Trimming stripped 5 bases from V and 1 base from J, with 14 bases between. The CDR3 coding sequence is TGTGCCAGCAGCCGAAGCCGGACAGCGAACACTGAAGCTTTCTTT. Its translation: CASSRSRTANTEAFF. Full variable domain (rest looked up from reference TRBV11-2 and TRBJ1-1): EAGVAQSPRYKIIEKRQSVAFWCNPISGHATLYWYQQILGQGPKLLIQFQNNGVVDDSQLPKDRFSAERLKGVDSTLKIQPAKLEDSAVYLCASSRSRTANTEAFFGQGTRLTVV.

Comments on this clonotype: This may come from a read error, since a much larger clone is one base off. V is TRBV29-1 and J is TRBJ2-1, with 7 bases matching TRBD1. This CDR3 is built from 12 residues. Germline CDR1 reads SQVTM; CDR2 reads ANQGSEA. Unmatched junction bases numbered 3, after V lost 6 bases and J lost 4 bases. CDR3 in DNA: TGCAGCGTAACAGGGGTGTACAATGAGCAGTTCTTC. Encoded protein: CSVTGVYNEQFF.

V is TRBV7-2 and J is TRBJ2-3, with 7 bases matching TRBD2. Germline CDR1 and CDR2: SGHTA and FQGNSA. The CDR3 runs to 15 residues. The V and J ends lost 7 bases and 1 base, in that order; junction bases with no gene match: 8. The CDR3 region is CASTAGGDRTDTQYF. The CDR3 DNA reads TGTGCCAGCACCGCTGGGGGGGACCGCACAGATACGCAGTATTTT.

The CDR3 DNA sequence: TGTGCCAGCAGTCCTGACAGGGTTCTAGTCAATGAGCAGTTCTTC. Its translation: CASSPDRVLVNEQFF. The chain couples TRBV12-3 or TRBV12-4 to TRBJ2-1; 7 bases map to TRBD1. The J segment lost 6 bases and the V segment lost 5 bases, leaving 10 bases of the junction unmatched. The CDR3 spans 15 residues.

The chain employs TRBV4-2 and TRBJ1-6; weak D call: TRBD1 (6 bases). Germline V gene sequence: CDR1 LGHNA, CDR2 YNFKEQ. V was pared by 3 bases and J by 6 bases, with 15 bases between. The CDR3 contains 16 residues. The CDR3 loop reads CASSHTQGSGNSPLHF. CDR3 bases: TGTGCCAGCAGCCACACACAGGGATCCGGTAATTCACCCCTCCACTTT.

This clonotype has only a few counts. CDR3 sequence (DNA): TGTGCCAGCAGCTCACAGGGTATGGGAGAGACCCAGTACTTC. Its protein is CASSSQGMGETQYF. V and J are TRBV11-2 and TRBJ2-7; possible D gene TRBD1, 6 bases. The J call may be wrong; the DNA end is better matched by TRBJ2-5. This CDR3 contains 14 residues. The germline V gene encodes CDR1 SGHAT and CDR2 FQNNGV.

Comment on this clonotype: The junction departs from the called germline gene at one end, perhaps through a read error. The genes are TRBV7-6 and TRBJ2-1; perhaps TRBD1 as D (5 bases). Germline CDR1 SGHVS, CDR2 FNYEAQ. The CDR3 covers 15 residues. Here the CDR3 DNA reads TGTGCCAGCAGCTTGGGCCAGGGTATCTACAATGAGCAGTTCTGG. Translation: CASSLGQGIYNEQFW.

In DNA, the CDR3 is TGCAGTGCTAGATATGGGGTCAACTATGGCTACACCTTC. Amino acid sequence: CSARYGVNYGYTF. The chain couples TRBV20-1 to TRBJ1-2; the D is unclear. Germline values: CDR1 DFQATT, CDR2 SNEGSKA (reference sequence). The CDR3 runs 13 residues. The V end lost 2 bases, the J end lost 2 bases, and 9 bases lay between the germline ends.

The J gene is TRBJ1-1, the V gene TRBV27; 7 positions agree with TRBD1. V shed 5 bases and J 0 bases; nucleotides not matched to a gene: 6. CDR1 and CDR2 from the germline V gene are MNHEY and SMNVEV (reference sequence). The CDR3 covers 15 residues. CDR3 nucleotides: TGTGCCAGCAGTCGGACAGGCCACATGAACACTGAAGCTTTCTTT. It codes for CASSRTGHMNTEAFF.